This T cell receptor (delta chain) came from a study of gammadelta T cells in human blood (dated by TCRdb to the early 2020s). Library preparation was by RT-PCR. The data were produced on an Illumina MiSeq. In TCRdb, clones were called once more from the public reads by CATT, and rows of identical DNA were later combined. The sample data list about 600 delta-chain clones, and 10% to 13% of these were observed just once. The leading ten clones occupy more than 55% of the sample. The investigation overall reported the following: According to the study, polyclonal expansion of innate gamma-delta T cells immediately after birth appeared to be driven by microbial exposure.

As a fraction of the sample, this clone is large (0.1 to 1%). Its antigen target is currently unknown. No clone much larger than this one lies a single base away; base qualities are absent. The germline V gene gives CDR1 as GEAIGNYY and CDR2 as EKD. V has 0 bases trimmed and J has 0 bases trimmed; junction bases matching no gene number 11. The CDR3 goes from the cysteine to the phenylalanine over 18 residues. Kept here is only the CDR3 DNA, which spans 54 bases and is read in frame from base 1. The sequence was collected from a human donor. Sequences were obtained from Vgamma9Vdelta2 gamma-delta T cells from adult blood. The rearranged chain carries TRDV2 and TRDJ1; TRDD3 matches 8 bases in the middle. This receptor has the CDR3 CACDTLGGIRLNTDKLIF. The nucleotide sequence is TGTGCCTGTGACACCCTAGGAGGGATACGCTTAAACACCGATAAACTCATCTTT.